This is a list of T cell receptor beta chains from one sample in a study of T cell responses to AZD1222 COVID-19 vaccine. Here immunoSEQ multiplex PCR was the method, and the copy in TCRdb shows in-frame clones only, minus some. The data show under 130,000 clones, with around 94% seen just once and roughly 2% held by the top ten. Specimen: peripheral blood, collected on day 0 of AZD1222 vaccination. The receptors here all came from an adult in good health. Each CDR3 is given with its conserved first and last residue. D genes are given only for firm matches. Not every row has a clone size; where given, it reads once, few, many or a size class.

CDR3 protein | J gene | D gene | clone size | V gene
CASSPRGGKGDTIYF | TRBJ1-3 | - | - | TRBV11-3
CASSPAYNRGTQYF | TRBJ2-5 | TRBD1 | few | TRBV19
CASSLYGWREGTEAFF | TRBJ1-1 | - | - | TRBV11-3
CASSLFGTGKSGNEQFF | TRBJ2-1 | TRBD1 | once | TRBV7-9
CASSIGDRGYGYTF | TRBJ1-2 | TRBD1 | - | TRBV5-1
CASSKEARSSYEQYF | TRBJ2-7 | - | - | TRBV21-1
CASSLYNEQFF | TRBJ2-1 | - | - | TRBV12-3/TRBV12-4
CASSESKRGSPLHF | TRBJ1-6 | - | - | TRBV10-2
CASSPGHIGTDTQYF | TRBJ2-3 | - | once | TRBV7-3
CASSPLPGNTEAFF | TRBJ1-1 | - | - | TRBV6-5
CASSDSGTSGYNEQFF | TRBJ2-1 | TRBD2 | - | TRBV6-4
CASRVRTGGNYGYTF | TRBJ1-2 | TRBD1 | - | TRBV5-6
CASSLGSGNTIYF | TRBJ1-3 | - | - | TRBV13
CASSPLSGSYNEQFF | TRBJ2-1 | TRBD2 | - | TRBV5-1
CASIGAGQETQYF | TRBJ2-5 | - | - | TRBV28
CASTQTSYEQYF | TRBJ2-7 | - | - | TRBV6-5
CASDRLEEETQYF | TRBJ2-5 | - | - | TRBV21-1
CASSVQGAGNIQYF | TRBJ2-4 | TRBD1 | - | TRBV27
CASSERDFSGNTIYF | TRBJ1-3 | - | - | TRBV6-1
CASSGTDTDTQYF | TRBJ2-3 | TRBD1 | - | TRBV7-9
CATDVNYGYTF | TRBJ1-2 | - | - | TRBV28
CASSPSLGGKGNEQFF | TRBJ2-1 | - | once | TRBV18
CSASPSGQLSLLF | TRBJ1-4 | - | - | TRBV20-1
CASSLGVGLQQFF | TRBJ2-1 | - | - | TRBV6-4
CSASFVGGSEQFF | TRBJ2-1 | TRBD2 | - | TRBV20-1
CSVRKAAGGMVEQYF | TRBJ2-7 | TRBD1 | - | TRBV29-1
CASSRQTSGNTIYF | TRBJ1-3 | - | - | TRBV19
CASSLAGFSGNTIYF | TRBJ1-3 | - | - | TRBV11-2
CASSPVPGQGLYSNQPQHF | TRBJ1-5 | TRBD1 | - | TRBV4-1
CASSLGRGRNYNSPLHF | TRBJ1-6 | TRBD1 | - | TRBV11-3
CASRPGTSGRKEQYF | TRBJ2-7 | TRBD2 | - | TRBV28
CASSEGQLHNSPLHF | TRBJ1-6 | - | few | TRBV6-1
CASRPGGQNTEAFF | TRBJ1-1 | - | - | TRBV19
CASSEARIDNSPLHF | TRBJ1-6 | - | - | TRBV6-1
CAISEGRGGSNQPQHF | TRBJ1-5 | - | - | TRBV10-3
CASSALDRSPLHF | TRBJ1-6 | - | - | TRBV9
CASSVDHEGREGYTF | TRBJ1-2 | - | - | TRBV9
CASSASGTAGEQYF | TRBJ2-7 | TRBD1 | - | TRBV9
CASSGSRNQPQHF | TRBJ1-5 | - | - | TRBV7-9
CASKTGGSYNEQFF | TRBJ2-1 | TRBD1 | - | TRBV6-5
CASSFGAGGSGYTF | TRBJ1-2 | - | - | TRBV28
CASSSPEGDTQYF | TRBJ2-3 | - | - | TRBV5-4
CASSFGTSGVETQYF | TRBJ2-5 | TRBD2 | - | TRBV19
CASNSIEKLFF | TRBJ1-4 | - | - | TRBV28
CSVEGTGGSGELFF | TRBJ2-2 | - | - | TRBV29-1
CASSLNGQGETQYF | TRBJ2-5 | - | - | TRBV7-2
CASINGRAPDTQYF | TRBJ2-3 | TRBD2 | - | TRBV13
CASSQDPGLGNTQYF | TRBJ2-3 | - | once | TRBV4-3
CASSQVGEKLFF | TRBJ1-4 | - | once | TRBV4-3
CASSVGEGGFTYNEQFF | TRBJ2-1 | TRBD1 | - | TRBV9
CATGRGQETQYF | TRBJ2-5 | - | - | TRBV15
CASSVVSGGVPDTQYF | TRBJ2-3 | TRBD2 | - | TRBV9
CASSQVIGGPLSFNEQFF | TRBJ2-1 | - | - | TRBV4-1
CASSDAGGAQPQHF | TRBJ1-5 | TRBD1 | - | TRBV5-4
CASSPLRTEAFF | TRBJ1-1 | - | - | TRBV28
CASSYSARFYEQYF | TRBJ2-7 | - | - | TRBV6-5
CASSKARPGDQPQHF | TRBJ1-5 | - | - | TRBV21-1